The 32 T cell receptor beta chains presented below share a single source sample, sequenced in a study of immune evolution from preneoplasia to lung adenocarcinoma. TCRdb's table, derived via immunoSEQ multiplex PCR, lists solely in-frame clones and lacks some. The sample contains 14,000 or so clones, approximately 83% of which appear only once. The source material was FFPE lung adenocarcinoma in situ tissue. These receptors were obtained from a donor older than 65 with lung adenocarcinoma.

This chain links TRBV6-5 with TRBJ1-4, with a possible D match to TRBD1 (5 bases). Germline values: CDR1 MNHEY, CDR2 SVGAGI. CDR3 length equals 14 residues. Trimming took off 6 bases at V and 3 bases at J, with 11 bases between the two ends. In nucleotides, the CDR3 is TGTGCCAGCAGCCCCGGGGCAGCTAATGAAAAACTGTTTTTT. Its protein is CASSPGAANEKLFF.

V and J are TRBV2 and TRBJ2-7; unclear D gene. Between the trimmed V and J ends, which lost 5 bases and 0 bases, there was a span of 5 bases. In germline, CDR1 is SNHLY, CDR2 FYNNEI. CDR3 size: 12 residues. Here the CDR3 DNA reads TGTGCCAGCAGTACTGGCTCCTACGAGCAGTACTTC. It yields the protein CASSTGSYEQYF.

The J gene is TRBJ2-7, the V gene TRBV11-2; D is uncertain. The CDR3 runs to 12 residues. Per the germline V gene, CDR1 is SGHAT and CDR2 is FQNNGV. Written as DNA, the CDR3 is TGTGCTTCAGCGTCGGCTGGAGAAGAGCAGTACTTC. Its translation: CASASAGEEQYF.

The chain couples TRBV6-6 to TRBJ2-3; D not resolved. Trimming took 6 bases from V and 0 from J, leaving 7 bases between them. CDR1 and CDR2 from the germline V gene are MNHNY and SVGAGI (reference sequence). There are 13 residues in the CDR3. CDR3 protein: CASRRASTDTQYF. The CDR3 bases are TGTGCCAGCAGAAGGGCCAGCACAGATACGCAGTATTTT.

This chain connects TRBV13 to TRBJ2-2, with unresolved D. This CDR3 spans 13 amino acids. Germline CDR1 is PRHDT and CDR2 is FYEKMQ (reference sequence). Trimming took 4 bases from V and 6 from J, leaving 9 bases between them. Here the CDR3 reads CASSSSGAGELFF. Here the CDR3 DNA reads TGTGCCAGCAGCTCTAGTGGGGCCGGGGAGCTGTTTTTT.

In nucleotides, the CDR3 is TGTGCCAGCACTCAGGGGACCCCGACTGGAAACACCATATATTTT. This encodes CASTQGTPTGNTIYF. The rearrangement uses TRBV28 and TRBJ1-3, with a weak D call TRBD1 (6 bases). The CDR3 covers 15 residues. Trimming removed 7 bases at V and 2 bases at J, with 15 bases between. Germline assignment: CDR1 MDHEN and CDR2 SYDVKM.

V usage is TRBV21-1 and J usage is TRBJ2-1; TRBD1, the D gene given by the table, was not confirmed from the DNA. TRBV21-1 corresponds to a pseudogene. The CDR3 consists of 18 residues. The CDR3 DNA sequence: TGTGCCAGCAGCAAGGATAAGGTTCGGCAGGACTCCTACAATGAGCAGTTCTTC. This encodes CASSKDKVRQDSYNEQFF.

The genes are TRBV7-9 and TRBJ2-5, with a tentative D call TRBD1 (5 bases). V lost 5 bases and J lost 2, with 12 bases in between. Germline V gene lookup returns CDR1 SEHNR and CDR2 FQNEAQ (reference sequence). The CDR3 spans 14 residues. CDR3: CASSTRQLQETQYF. DNA of the CDR3: TGTGCCAGCAGCACCAGACAGCTACAAGAGACCCAGTACTTC. Supplemented by reference TRBV7-9 and TRBJ2-5, the full variable domain reads DTGVSQNPRHKITKRGQNVTFRCDPISEHNRLYWYRQTLGQGPEFLTYFQNEAQLEKSRLLSDRFSAERPKGSFSTLEIQRTEQGDSAMYLCASSTRQLQETQYFGPGTRLLVL.

The rearrangement joins TRBV9 to TRBJ1-1; 9 bases agree with TRBD1. From germline, CDR1 is SGDLS and CDR2 YYNGEE. CDR3 length: 17 residues. V lost 8 bases, J lost 2 bases, and 16 bases stayed unmatched. CDR3 DNA: TGTGCCAGAGACTTTAGGGACAGGGAGAGGAGCAACACTGAAGCTTTCTTT. Protein sequence: CARDFRDRERSNTEAFF.

This clone was counted only a few times. This chain joins TRBV5-1 and TRBJ2-7, with D unresolved. The germline V and J ends were trimmed by 5 bases and 7 bases, with 16 bases remaining between them. Germline loops: CDR1 SGHRS, CDR2 YFSETQ. There are 13 residues in the CDR3. The CDR3 DNA follows: TGCGCCAGCAGTTCCAAGGCCCACCTGGAGCAGTACTTC. Its translation is CASSSKAHLEQYF.

The chain links TRBV5-4 to TRBJ2-5; D not resolved. The V gene's germline CDR1 is SGHNT and CDR2 YYREEE (reference sequence). The CDR3 has 15 residues. V was cut by 5 bases and J by 2 bases, with 16 bases left in between. CDR3 sequence: CASRMEANAQETQYF. Written as DNA, the CDR3 is TGTGCCAGCAGGATGGAAGCAAACGCACAAGAGACCCAGTACTTC. The variable domain in full, completed from reference TRBV5-4 and TRBJ2-5, reads ETGVTQSPTHLIKTRGQQVTLRCSSQSGHNTVSWYQQALGQGPQFIFQYYREEENGRGNFPPRFSGLQFPNYSSELNVNALELDDSALYLCASRMEANAQETQYFGPGTRLLVL.

The chain uses TRBV6-6 and TRBJ2-6; D unclear. This CDR3 has 15 amino acids. The germline V and J ends were trimmed by 1 base and 2 bases, with 6 bases remaining between them. Looked up from germline, CDR1 is MNHNY and CDR2 is SVGAGI (reference sequence). CDR3 sequence (DNA): TGTGCCAGCAGTTACTTGGTCACTGGGGCCAACGTCCTGACTTTC. It yields the protein CASSYLVTGANVLTF.

The rearrangement joins TRBV2 to TRBJ2-2, with TRBD2 identical over 8 bases. The germline CDR1 and CDR2 sequences are SNHLY and FYNNEI. The J segment lost 7 bases and the V segment lost 6 bases, leaving 10 bases of the junction unmatched. CDR3 size: 15 residues. In nucleotides, the CDR3 is TGTGCCAGCAGGAGAGTAGCGGGGTACGGCGGGGAGCTGTTTTTT. Amino acids: CASRRVAGYGGELFF.

This chain uses TRBV27 with TRBJ2-5; no reliable D call. The CDR3 consists of 21 residues. Per the germline V gene, CDR1 is MNHEY and CDR2 is SMNVEV (reference sequence). Trimming pared 1 base from V and 2 bases from J, leaving 29 bases between. The CDR3 here is CASSLCEPNTPGGPTQETQYF. The CDR3 DNA reads TGTGCCAGCAGTTTATGCGAGCCCAACACCCCCGGCGGCCCCACGCAAGAGACCCAGTACTTC.

This clone was observed a handful of times. The chain links TRBV11-2 to TRBJ2-7; D call uncertain. Germline CDR1 is SGHAT and CDR2 is FQNNGV. Between the trimmed V and J ends, which lost 3 bases and 4 bases, there was a span of 7 bases. This CDR3 is built from 12 residues. The CDR3 DNA is TGTGCCAGCAGCTTGGATGGTTACGAGCAGTACTTC. It specifies CASSLDGYEQYF.

The V gene is TRBV7-2, the J gene TRBJ2-7; D call uncertain. V was pared by 4 bases and J by 3 bases, with 10 bases between. The CDR3 loop spans 13 amino acids. Germline loops: CDR1 SGHTA, CDR2 FQGNSA. The CDR3 region is CASSSRNLYEQYF. As DNA, the CDR3 is TGTGCCAGCAGCTCCCGGAACCTCTACGAGCAGTACTTC.

Concerning this clone: Other DNA sequences in this sample translate to the same CDR3. The rearrangement uses TRBV6-5 and TRBJ2-7, with unresolved D. The CDR3 totals 14 residues. Between the trimmed V and J ends, which lost 6 bases and 6 bases, there was a span of 18 bases. Germline CDR1 is MNHEY and CDR2 is SVGAGI. Here the CDR3 DNA reads TGTGCCAGCAGGCCCTCCTTGACATTGGGCGAGCAGTACTTC. Translating gives CASRPSLTLGEQYF.

V is TRBV10-3 and J is TRBJ2-5; D is tentatively TRBD1 or TRBD2 (5 bases each). Germline V lookup: CDR1 ENHRY, CDR2 SYGVKD. The CDR3 sequence is 16 residues long. The ends were cut back, 6 bases at V and 1 base at J, with 18 bases in the middle. The DNA for the CDR3 is TGTGCCATCAGAGAATCGAATGATGGGGGCCAAGAGACCCAGTACTTC. Its protein is CAIRESNDGGQETQYF.

CDR3 sequence reads: CASSPNEADTQYF. The CDR3 bases are TGTGCCAGCAGCCCGAATGAGGCAGATACGCAGTATTTT. The chain combines TRBV7-6 with TRBJ2-3; D is unclear. The CDR3 spans 13 residues. V lost 5 bases, J lost 4 bases, and 10 bases lay in between. Germline V gene sequence: CDR1 SGHVS, CDR2 FNYEAQ. The variable domain in full, with the rest retrieved from reference TRBV7-6 and TRBJ2-3, is GAGVSQSPRYKVTKRGQDVALRCDPISGHVSLYWYRQALGQGPEFLTYFNYEAQQDKSGLPNDRFSAERPEGSISTLTIQRTEQRDSAMYRCASSPNEADTQYFGPGTRLTVL.

This clone occurred once. The chain employs TRBV5-4 and TRBJ2-3; 9 bases line up with TRBD2. The V and J ends lost 4 bases and 0 bases, in that order; junction bases with no gene match: 6. Germline V gene lookup returns CDR1 SGHNT and CDR2 YYREEE (reference sequence). The CDR3 totals 16 residues. CDR3 loop: CASSPDTSGSTDTQYF. DNA for the CDR3: TGTGCCAGCAGCCCCGATACTAGCGGGAGCACAGATACGCAGTATTTT. The full variable domain, in which reference TRBV5-4 and TRBJ2-3 provide the parts outside the CDR3, is ETGVTQSPTHLIKTRGQQVTLRCSSQSGHNTVSWYQQALGQGPQFIFQYYREEENGRGNFPPRFSGLQFPNYSSELNVNALELDDSALYLCASSPDTSGSTDTQYFGPGTRLTVL.

The chain couples TRBV5-4 to TRBJ2-1; 10 nucleotides match TRBD2. From germline, CDR1 is SGHNT and CDR2 YYREEE (reference sequence). This CDR3 contains 14 residues. The ends lost 2 bases at V and 7 bases at J; junction bases unmatched: 3. The CDR3 reads CASSLPSGSNEQFF. CDR3 nucleotide sequence: TGTGCCAGCAGCTTACCTAGCGGGAGTAATGAGCAGTTCTTC.

J is TRBJ1-2 and V is TRBV28; D is uncertain. The germline CDR1 and CDR2 sequences are MDHEN and SYDVKM. This CDR3 has 12 residues. Trimming removed 7 bases from V and 4 bases from J, with 10 bases in between. CDR3 in DNA: TGTGCCAGCAAATCAGTCATCTATGGCTACACCTTC. Amino acid sequence: CASKSVIYGYTF.

The gene calls are TRBV18 and TRBJ2-7; 10 positions match TRBD1. The CDR3 runs 13 residues. CDR1 KGHSH and CDR2 LQKENI come from the germline V gene. Germline trimming cut 1 base from V and 11 bases from J; bases unmatched to any gene: 5. CDR3 in DNA: TGTGCCAGCTCACCACGTTATGGGACAGGGGAGTACTTC. Translated, it gives CASSPRYGTGEYF.

The chain employs TRBV19 and TRBJ2-3; D gene unclear. V was shortened by 10 bases and J by 4 bases, with 12 bases between the two germline ends. There are 12 residues in the CDR3. CDR1 is LNHDA and CDR2 is SQIVND in the germline V gene (reference sequence). The CDR3 DNA reads TGTGCCACGAAGGGTGGGGCAGATACGCAGTATTTT. It yields the protein CATKGGADTQYF.

V usage is TRBV7-8 and J usage is TRBJ2-7; D may correspond to TRBD1 or TRBD2 (5 bases each). CDR1 and CDR2 from the germline V gene are SGHVS and FQNEAQ. Trimming took off 5 bases at V and 3 bases at J, with 14 bases between the two ends. The CDR3 sequence is 14 residues long. CDR3 bases: TGTGCCAGCAGCGGGGGAACTACTAGCTACGAGCAGTACTTC. Protein sequence: CASSGGTTSYEQYF.

The chain recombines TRBV2 with TRBJ1-5; no reliable D call. CDR1 and CDR2 (germline): SNHLY, FYNNEI. Trimming left V 8 bases short and J 2 bases short, with 7 bases between. CDR3 length: 12 residues. The CDR3 reads CASSLGNQPQHF. The CDR3 DNA reads as TGTGCCAGCTCCCTCGGCAATCAGCCCCAGCATTTT.

The V call is TRBV28, the J call TRBJ1-5, with 7 bases matching TRBD1. CDR1 and CDR2 from the germline V gene are MDHEN and SYDVKM. With 4 bases clipped from V and 6 bases from J, the junction kept 6 bases outside the gene matches. This CDR3 is 14 amino acids long. This chain's CDR3 is CASSYQGGRQPQHF. CDR3 sequence (DNA): TGTGCCAGCAGTTACCAGGGGGGCCGTCAGCCCCAGCATTTT.

The chain is built from TRBV15 and TRBJ2-1; 8 nucleotides align to TRBD2. CDR1 is LNHNV, CDR2 YYDKDF, per germline (reference sequence). The V segment lost 0 bases and the J segment 7 bases; nucleotides outside the gene matches: 8. The length of the CDR3 is 16 residues. CDR3 in DNA: TGTGCCACCAGCAGAGATCTGGCGGGAGGACGGAATGAGCAGTTCTTC. This codes for CATSRDLAGGRNEQFF.

This chain connects TRBV12-5 to TRBJ2-1; a weak D match, TRBD2 (7 bases). V was clipped by 8 bases and J by 4 bases, with 15 bases between them. The CDR3 spans 14 residues. Germline CDR1 is LGHNT and CDR2 is FRNRAP. CDR3 sequence (DNA): TGTGCTAGTACCCCTAGCGGACAGTACAATGAGCAGTTCTTC. Protein: CASTPSGQYNEQFF.

V and J are TRBV19 and TRBJ1-5; D gene unclear. This CDR3 is 15 amino acids long. The V and J ends lost 3 bases and 5 bases respectively, with 14 bases between them. CDR1 is LNHDA, CDR2 SQIVND, per germline (reference sequence). The CDR3 nucleotides are TGTGCCAGTAGTATCGTAACGGACGGGGATCAGCCCCAGCATTTT. Protein product: CASSIVTDGDQPQHF.

The chain recombines TRBV4-1 with TRBJ1-5, with D maybe TRBD1 (5 bases). Germline loops: CDR1 MGHRA, CDR2 YSYEKL. This CDR3 has 15 residues. Trimming shortened V by 1 base and J by 7 bases, and 14 bases separated the two germline ends. As DNA, the CDR3 is TGCGCCAGCAGCCAAGCCGGGTTACGGGGGCAGCCCCAGCATTTT. It encodes CASSQAGLRGQPQHF.

The chain employs TRBV7-2 and TRBJ2-7, with 12 bases lining up with TRBD2. Looked up from germline, CDR1 is SGHTA and CDR2 is FQGNSA. With 2 bases clipped from V and 0 bases from J, the junction kept 2 bases outside the gene matches. The CDR3 length is 16 residues. This CDR3 is CASSLLAGGPSYEQYF. DNA of the CDR3: TGTGCCAGCAGCTTACTAGCGGGAGGGCCCTCCTACGAGCAGTACTTC.